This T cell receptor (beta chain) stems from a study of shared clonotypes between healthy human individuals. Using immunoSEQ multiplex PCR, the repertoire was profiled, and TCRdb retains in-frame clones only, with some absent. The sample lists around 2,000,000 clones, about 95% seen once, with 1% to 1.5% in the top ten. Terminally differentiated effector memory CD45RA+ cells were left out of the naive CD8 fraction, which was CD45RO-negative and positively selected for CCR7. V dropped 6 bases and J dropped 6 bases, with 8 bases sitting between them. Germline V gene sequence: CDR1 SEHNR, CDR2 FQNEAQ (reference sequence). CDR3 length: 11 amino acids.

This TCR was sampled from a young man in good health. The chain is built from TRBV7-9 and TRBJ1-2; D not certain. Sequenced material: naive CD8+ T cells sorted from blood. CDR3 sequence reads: CASRRIHGYTF. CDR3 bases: TGTGCCAGCAGACGCATCCATGGCTACACCTTC.